A single sample gave rise to the 26 T cell receptor beta chains below, sequenced in a study of cytomegalovirus exposure and HLA in healthy donors. The PCR was carried out with 60 Vbeta primers and 13 Jbeta primers. TCRdb's copy holds only in-frame clones and misses some; the assay was immunoSEQ multiplex PCR. This sample has about 100,000 clones; roughly 80% occur once, and the top ten carry over 5%. The sample comprised PBMCs. The receptors here all came from a female donor in good health and CMV-seropositive.

The chain combines TRBV6-6 with TRBJ2-1, with 9 bases identical to TRBD1. Trimming cost V 5 bases and J 4 bases; bases outside gene matches: 6. Germline values: CDR1 MNHNY, CDR2 SVGAGI (reference sequence). There are 15 residues in the CDR3. CDR3 coding DNA: TGTGCCAGCAGTACCGACAGGGGGTCATACAATGAGCAGTTCTTC. Residues: CASSTDRGSYNEQFF.

The chain carries TRBV6-1 and TRBJ1-2, with TRBD1 matching 9 bases. Germline CDR1 is MNHNS and CDR2 is SASEGT. CDR3 length: 16 amino acids. The J segment lost 7 bases and the V segment lost 3 bases, leaving 12 bases of the junction unmatched. In DNA, the CDR3 is TGTGCCAGCAGTGATGAGCCCGGGACAGGGACGTCTGGCTACACCTTC. As protein: CASSDEPGTGTSGYTF.

V gene TRBV30 combines with J gene TRBJ2-7; 11 positions match TRBD1. Germline assignment: CDR1 GTSNPN and CDR2 SVGIG (reference sequence). The CDR3 consists of 15 residues. J was trimmed by 6 bases and V by 5 bases; bases with no gene match: 12. The CDR3 DNA follows: TGTGCCTGGCGAAGATCCGGGACAGGGGGGCTCGAGCAGTACTTC. This translates into CAWRRSGTGGLEQYF.

The rearrangement uses TRBV4-1 and TRBJ2-7, with 8 bases fitting TRBD2. Trimming removed 2 bases from V and 0 bases from J; junction bases left unmatched: 12. The CDR3 runs to 18 residues. Germline V CDR1 and CDR2: MGHRA, YSYEKL. The CDR3 protein is CASSQLRGGDASSYEQYF. The CDR3 DNA reads as TGCGCCAGCAGCCAACTCCGGGGGGGGGACGCGAGCTCCTACGAGCAGTACTTC.

This clone was recorded once. The rearrangement links TRBV27 to TRBJ2-3, with 10 bases fitting TRBD2. The V gene end was trimmed by 5 bases and the J gene end by 7 bases; junction bases not matched to a gene: 12. Germline V gene sequence: CDR1 MNHEY, CDR2 SMNVEV (reference sequence). This CDR3 has 16 amino acids. The CDR3: CASSTPSGGPGYTQYF. The DNA for the CDR3 is TGTGCCAGCAGTACTCCTAGCGGGGGCCCTGGGTATACGCAGTATTTT.

The sample holds a few counts of this clone. The chain carries TRBV6-1 and TRBJ1-2; the match to TRBD1 covers 9 bases. The CDR3 totals 12 residues. The germline V gene encodes CDR1 MNHNS and CDR2 SASEGT. The V segment lost 8 bases and the J segment 4 bases; nucleotides outside the gene matches: 2. In DNA form, the CDR3 reads TGTGCCAGCGGGGACAGGGCCTATGGCTACACCTTC. It encodes CASGDRAYGYTF.

The chain employs TRBV5-1 and TRBJ1-2; 7 bases are a match to TRBD1. The V gene's germline CDR1 is SGHRS and CDR2 YFSETQ. The CDR3 has 12 amino acids. V lost 4 bases to trimming and J lost 13 bases; unmatched junction nucleotides: 10. CDR3 in DNA: TGCGCCAGCAGCGCGGGACAGAGGGAAGCCACCTTC. Translated: CASSAGQREATF.

The CDR3 loop reads CASSPQGNEKLFF. In DNA, the CDR3 is TGTGCCAGCTCACCACAGGGGAACGAAAAACTGTTTTTT. The chain couples TRBV18 to TRBJ1-4; D perhaps matches TRBD1 (5 bases). This CDR3 is built from 13 residues. Per germline, CDR1 KGHSH and CDR2 LQKENI. The V end lost 1 base, the J end lost 8 bases, and 8 bases lay between the germline ends.

The CDR3, as DNA: TGTGCCAGCAGCGACCCCGTGGTGGCTAAAGGGGATGAGCAGTTCTTC. Translating it yields CASSDPVVAKGDEQFF. The V gene is TRBV11-1, the J gene TRBJ2-1, with D possibly matching TRBD1 (5 bases). The CDR3 totals 16 residues. The germline CDR1 and CDR2 sequences are SGHAT and FQDESV (reference sequence). Between the trimmed V and J ends, which lost 5 bases and 8 bases, there was a span of 22 bases.

This clone was seen only once. The rearrangement uses TRBV5-1 and TRBJ2-7; D might be TRBD2 (5 bases). Germline V gene sequence: CDR1 SGHRS, CDR2 YFSETQ. This CDR3 is built from 14 residues. Trimming removed 1 base at V and 2 bases at J, with 10 bases between. This chain's CDR3 is CASSLRSGTYEQYF. The CDR3 DNA reads TGCGCCAGCAGCTTGAGAAGCGGTACCTACGAGCAGTACTTC.

V usage is TRBV6-5 and J usage is TRBJ1-1; 9 nucleotides match TRBD1. This CDR3 has 14 amino acids. Germline V lookup: CDR1 MNHEY, CDR2 SVGAGI. J gave up 4 bases and V 0 bases, and 0 bases lay outside the gene matches. This chain's CDR3 is CASSYSTGGTEAFF. The CDR3 nucleotides are TGTGCCAGCAGTTACTCGACAGGGGGCACTGAAGCTTTCTTT.

V and J are TRBV28 and TRBJ2-1; 9 bases line up with TRBD1. Germline V gives CDR1 MDHEN, CDR2 SYDVKM. The CDR3 is 16 amino acids. V lost 5 bases, J lost 1 base, and 6 bases stayed unmatched. The CDR3 loop is CASSPRDRGSYNEQFF. Here the CDR3 DNA reads TGTGCCAGCAGTCCGCGCGACAGGGGGTCCTACAATGAGCAGTTCTTC.

This sequence joins TRBV7-8 and TRBJ2-7, with 7 nucleotides matching TRBD1. CDR3 length: 14 amino acids. Trimming cost V 7 bases and J 1 base; bases outside gene matches: 7. In germline, CDR1 is SGHVS, CDR2 FQNEAQ. Here the CDR3 reads CASKWDRSSYEQYF. CDR3 DNA sequence: TGTGCCAGCAAATGGGACAGAAGTTCCTACGAGCAGTACTTC. Together with reference TRBV7-8 and TRBJ2-7, the CDR3 gives the full variable domain: GAGVSQSPRYKVAKRGQDVALRCDPISGHVSLFWYQQALGQGPEFLTYFQNEAQLDKSGLPSDRFFAERPEGSVSTLKIQRTQQEDSAVYLCASKWDRSSYEQYFGPGTRLTVT.

The chain couples TRBV30 to TRBJ2-7; possible D gene TRBD2, 6 bases. The CDR3 has 13 residues. Per germline, CDR1 GTSNPN and CDR2 SVGIG (reference sequence). V was clipped by 3 bases and J by 4 bases, with 13 bases between them. The CDR3 nucleotides read TGTGCCTGGAGCCGGGGACTGTTTTACGAGCAGTACTTC. This translates into CAWSRGLFYEQYF.

The chain carries TRBV7-2 and TRBJ2-7; a weak D match, TRBD1 (6 bases). The V gene's germline CDR1 is SGHTA and CDR2 FQGNSA. Trimming left V 6 bases short and J 2 bases short, with 20 bases between. The CDR3 is 16 amino acids. This chain's CDR3 is CASRSQGTVNTYEQYF. The CDR3 DNA follows: TGTGCCAGCAGATCCCAGGGGACCGTGAACACCTACGAGCAGTACTTC.

V usage is TRBV6-1 and J usage is TRBJ1-3; 8 bases match TRBD1. Trimming at V came to 5 bases and at J to 0 bases, leaving 3 bases not matched to a gene. Germline loops: CDR1 MNHNS, CDR2 SASEGT. The CDR3 consists of 15 residues. The CDR3 sequence is CASSWDRSSGNTIYF. CDR3 sequence (DNA): TGTGCCAGCAGTTGGGACAGGAGCTCTGGAAACACCATATATTTT.

The genes are TRBV7-6 and TRBJ2-3, with 9 bases aligning to TRBD1. The CDR3 spans 15 residues. Trimming cost V 6 bases and J 8 bases; bases outside gene matches: 12. The germline V gene encodes CDR1 SGHVS and CDR2 FNYEAQ. Here the CDR3 DNA reads TGTGCCAGCAGTTCAGGAGGGACAGGGCCTCGTACGCAGTATTTT. As protein: CASSSGGTGPRTQYF.

V gene TRBV19 combines with J gene TRBJ1-1; 8 positions match TRBD1. V gave up 7 bases and J gave up 4 bases; unmatched junction bases: 8. The CDR3 runs 14 residues. In germline, CDR1 is LNHDA, CDR2 SQIVND (reference sequence). CDR3 protein: CASTSQGAGTEAFF. CDR3 DNA: TGTGCCAGTACCTCGCAGGGGGCGGGCACTGAAGCTTTCTTT.

The CDR3 protein is CASRRRATGDNQPQHF. CDR3 nucleotides: TGTGCCAGCAGGAGACGGGCTACAGGGGACAATCAGCCCCAGCATTTT. The rearrangement joins TRBV2 to TRBJ1-5; TRBD1 matches at 7 bases. Germline CDR1 is SNHLY and CDR2 is FYNNEI. V lost 6 bases to trimming and J lost 3 bases; unmatched junction nucleotides: 11. This CDR3 is built from 16 residues.

The chain is built from TRBV6-6 and TRBJ1-5; unclear D gene. Germline V gene data show CDR1 as MNHNY and CDR2 as SVGAGI (reference sequence). The CDR3 covers 14 residues. The V and J ends lost 5 bases and 7 bases respectively, with 15 bases between them. The CDR3 DNA sequence: TGTGCCAGCAGTCCGGCCGGGAAGGTGCAGCCCCAGCATTTT. Residues: CASSPAGKVQPQHF.

The chain recombines TRBV29-1 with TRBJ2-7; 10 nucleotides align to TRBD2. V was pared by 5 bases and J by 4 bases, with 5 bases of the junction left unmatched. Germline-derived CDR1 and CDR2 are SQVTM and ANQGSEA. This CDR3 spans 13 amino acids. Here the CDR3 reads CSVIPSGGYEQYF. In DNA, the CDR3 is TGCAGCGTTATACCTAGCGGGGGTTACGAGCAGTACTTC.

This chain connects TRBV5-1 to TRBJ2-7; no reliable D call. Trimming cost V 0 bases and J 3 bases, with 7 bases left between them. The length of the CDR3 is 13 residues. The germline gives CDR1 SGHRS, CDR2 YFSETQ. The CDR3 sequence is CASSLVSDYEQYF. CDR3 bases: TGCGCCAGCAGCTTGGTGTCAGACTACGAGCAGTACTTC.

This clone is medium-sized in the sample. The chain links TRBV5-5 to TRBJ1-1, with TRBD1 as a possible D gene (6 bases). From germline, CDR1 is SGHKS and CDR2 YYEKEE (reference sequence). The length of the CDR3 is 15 residues. The V end lost 4 bases, the J end lost 0 bases, and 13 bases lay between the germline ends. CDR3 DNA: TGTGCCAGCAGCAGCCGCACAGGGCTGAACACTGAAGCTTTCTTT. Translation gives CASSSRTGLNTEAFF.

The CDR3 DNA follows: TGTGCCAGCAGTTATAGCCCAGGGACAGCCTTCTATGGCTACACCTTC. It is translated as CASSYSPGTAFYGYTF. The chain links TRBV6-6 to TRBJ1-2, with 7 bases fitting TRBD1. The CDR3 length is 16 residues. J was trimmed by 4 bases and V by 3 bases; bases with no gene match: 11. Germline CDR1 and CDR2: MNHNY and SVGAGI (reference sequence).

To note about this clone: Germline is not matched at one junction end, which may reflect a read error. V usage is TRBV7-7 and J usage is TRBJ2-3; 8 nucleotides line up with TRBD2. The length of the CDR3 is 17 residues. Looked up from germline, CDR1 is SSHAT and CDR2 is FNYEAQ (reference sequence). The CDR3 region is CASSPIRLALGVDTQYF. DNA of the CDR3: TGTGCTAGCAGCCCAATCAGACTAGCGTTGGGGGTAGATACGCAGTATTTT.

The V gene is TRBV9, the J gene TRBJ2-5; 12 positions agree with TRBD2. The CDR3 extends over 15 amino acids. The ends lost 3 bases at V and 4 bases at J; junction bases unmatched: 4. Germline V gene sequence: CDR1 SGDLS, CDR2 YYNGEE. The CDR3 sequence: CASSGGGLAGETQYF. For the CDR3, the DNA is TGTGCCAGCAGCGGAGGGGGACTAGCGGGAGAGACCCAGTACTTC.